This passage covers 28 T cell receptor beta chains from one sample sequenced in a study of blood T cell repertoires in COVID-19. Sequencing used immunoSEQ multiplex PCR; TCRdb keeps in-frame clones, though not all of them. The sample lists about 170,000 clones; roughly 87% were seen once. Sequencing was performed on PBMCs or T cells enriched from blood (not recorded which). Receptor source: a human donor with acute COVID-19. The donor label of this sample is uncertain.

The V call is TRBV7-9, the J call TRBJ2-1, with 12 bases lining up with TRBD2. Losses at the gene ends were 10 bases for V and 7 bases for J; bases not matched to a gene: 11. This CDR3 has 15 residues. CDR1 is SEHNR and CDR2 is FQNEAQ in the germline V gene (reference sequence). The CDR3 DNA reads TGTGCCACCTATCACCTAGCGGGGGGGCAAAATGAGCAGTTCTTC. Translation: CATYHLAGGQNEQFF.

This chain links TRBV25-1 with TRBJ1-3; possible D gene TRBD1, 6 bases. V was cut by 3 bases and J by 5 bases, with 14 bases left in between. The CDR3 contains 15 residues. Per the germline V gene, CDR1 is MGHDK and CDR2 is SYGVNS. The CDR3 DNA is TGTGCCAGCAGTGATGCCCGGGACACCCGAAACACCATATATTTT. It yields the protein CASSDARDTRNTIYF.

The chain recombines TRBV4-1 with TRBJ2-3, with TRBD2 matching over 9 bases. The V and J ends lost 0 bases and 8 bases, in that order; junction bases with no gene match: 12. CDR3 size: 17 residues. CDR1 is MGHRA and CDR2 is YSYEKL in the germline V gene. In DNA form, the CDR3 reads TGCGCCAGCAGCCAAGAGACTAGCGGCCCGCCTCAGGGTACGCAGTATTTT. This sequence encodes CASSQETSGPPQGTQYF.

The rearrangement links TRBV6-2 or TRBV6-3 to TRBJ2-5; 8 nucleotides align to TRBD2. After removal of 4 bases from V and 9 bases from J, the junction contained 10 bases not matched to a gene. This CDR3 spans 14 amino acids. Germline values: CDR1 MNHEY, CDR2 SVGEGT. As DNA, the CDR3 is TGTGCCAGCAGTTCCAACGGGGGGGCCGACCCCCAGTACTTC. Amino acid sequence: CASSSNGGADPQYF.

The chain is built from TRBV12-3 or TRBV12-4 and TRBJ2-1; 7 positions match TRBD2. V trimming: 2 bases; J trimming: 10 bases; junction bases outside the gene matches: 5. The CDR3 extends over 13 amino acids. The DNA for the CDR3 is TGTGCCAGCAGTTTATACGGTAGCGGGGAGCAGTTCTTC. Protein product: CASSLYGSGEQFF.

J is TRBJ2-7 and V is TRBV5-1; 9 nucleotides align to TRBD2. The trim removed 4 bases at V and 2 bases at J, leaving 10 bases unmatched. The length of the CDR3 is 16 residues. Germline V lookup: CDR1 SGHRS, CDR2 YFSETQ. CDR3 sequence reads: CASSKHTGTSPYEQYF. The DNA for the CDR3 is TGCGCCAGCAGCAAACACACCGGGACTAGCCCCTACGAGCAGTACTTC.

This clone has more than one count but fewer than ten. This chain connects TRBV10-3 to TRBJ2-7; D is uncertain. Germline assignment: CDR1 ENHRY and CDR2 SYGVKD. This CDR3 region has 13 residues. Between the trimmed V and J ends, which lost 9 bases and 5 bases, there was a span of 17 bases. This CDR3 reads CAIRGSASDEQYF. The CDR3, as DNA: TGTGCCATAAGAGGATCCGCCAGCGACGAGCAGTACTTC.

This chain joins TRBV19 and TRBJ2-5; D might be TRBD1 (5 bases). Trimming shortened V by 6 bases and J by 1 base, and 6 bases separated the two germline ends. The CDR3 length is 12 residues. Germline-derived CDR1 and CDR2 are LNHDA and SQIVND (reference sequence). As DNA, the CDR3 is TGTGCCAGTAGAGGGGTCCAAGAGACCCAGTACTTC. Protein sequence: CASRGVQETQYF.

On this clone: This sample includes further DNA sequences coding for the same CDR3. The genes are TRBV19 and TRBJ1-1; 8 positions agree with TRBD1. CDR3 length: 13 residues. Germline V gives CDR1 LNHDA, CDR2 SQIVND (reference sequence). V trimming: 6 bases; J trimming: 3 bases; junction bases outside the gene matches: 3. DNA of the CDR3: TGTGCCAGTAGGGACAGGGACTACACTGAAGCTTTCTTT. Amino acid sequence: CASRDRDYTEAFF. The variable domain in full, completed from reference TRBV19 and TRBJ1-1, reads DGGITQSPKYLFRKEGQNVTLSCEQNLNHDAMYWYRQDPGQGLRLIYYSQIVNDFQKGDIAEGYSVSREKKESFPLTVTSAQKNPTAFYLCASRDRDYTEAFFGQGTRLTVV.

The chain is built from TRBV10-2 and TRBJ1-1, with 7 bases matching TRBD1. Germline CDR1 is WSHSY and CDR2 is SAAADI. V lost 6 bases to trimming and J lost 0 bases; unmatched junction nucleotides: 7. There are 15 residues in the CDR3. In nucleotides, the CDR3 is TGCGCCAGCAGAGACAGGGCACGCATGAACACTGAAGCTTTCTTT. It encodes CASRDRARMNTEAFF.

CDR3 in amino acids: CASSESLRTAAEAFF. CDR3 coding DNA: TGCGCCAGCAGTGAGTCTTTAAGGACAGCGGCAGAAGCTTTCTTT. The chain is built from TRBV10-2 and TRBJ1-1; D might be TRBD1 (6 bases). Germline assignment: CDR1 WSHSY and CDR2 SAAADI. Trimming removed 0 bases from V and 8 bases from J, with 16 bases in between. This CDR3 contains 15 residues.

This clone was seen only a few times. This rearrangement joins TRBV18 to TRBJ1-5; TRBD1 might be the D (6 bases). Between the trimmed V and J ends, which lost 4 bases and 9 bases, there was a span of 13 bases. The germline V gene has CDR1 KGHSH and CDR2 LQKENI. The CDR3 loop spans 13 amino acids. The CDR3 sequence: CASSRNREGPQHF. In nucleotides, the CDR3 is TGTGCCAGCTCACGGAACAGGGAGGGGCCCCAGCATTTT.

The chain employs TRBV13 and TRBJ1-1, with D perhaps matching TRBD1 (6 bases). The CDR3 is 17 residues long. Trimming pared 7 bases from V and 0 bases from J, leaving 21 bases between. The germline V gene encodes CDR1 PRHDT and CDR2 FYEKMQ (reference sequence). The CDR3 bases are TGTGCCAGCACCTCCCTGGGGGCAGGGGAAGTGAACACTGAAGCTTTCTTT. Translation gives CASTSLGAGEVNTEAFF.

The V call is TRBV5-4, the J call TRBJ1-2; 7 bases are shared with TRBD1. The junction had 5 bases not matched to a gene; V was cut back by 5 bases and J by 4 bases. This CDR3 spans 13 amino acids. The germline CDR1 and CDR2 sequences are SGHNT and YYREEE (reference sequence). This chain's CDR3 is CASREGQLYGYTF. The CDR3, as DNA: TGTGCCAGCAGGGAGGGACAGCTCTATGGCTACACCTTC.

The chain is built from TRBV19 and TRBJ2-5; 8 bases fit TRBD2. This CDR3 contains 14 residues. CDR1 and CDR2 from the germline V gene are LNHDA and SQIVND (reference sequence). Unmatched junction bases numbered 1, after V lost 3 bases and J lost 1 base. CDR3 coding DNA: TGTGCCAGTAGTATGCGGGGGGCCCAAGAGACCCAGTACTTC. Its protein is CASSMRGAQETQYF.

This sequence joins TRBV5-1 and TRBJ1-3; D ambiguous. The V gene lost 2 bases and the J gene lost 0 bases, with 9 bases spanning the gap. Germline loops: CDR1 SGHRS, CDR2 YFSETQ. This CDR3 comprises 15 residues. CDR3 DNA sequence: TGCGCCAGCAGCTTCGGTCTGAGCTCTGGAAACACCATATATTTT. It yields the protein CASSFGLSSGNTIYF. The variable domain in full, with the rest retrieved from reference TRBV5-1 and TRBJ1-3, is KAGVTQTPRYLIKTRGQQVTLSCSPISGHRSVSWYQQTPGQGLQFLFEYFSETQRNKGNFPGRFSGRQFSNSRSEMNVSTLELGDSALYLCASSFGLSSGNTIYFGEGSWLTVV.

V is TRBV5-1 and J is TRBJ2-7, with TRBD1 matching 8 bases. Germline CDR1 SGHRS, CDR2 YFSETQ. The V segment lost 0 bases and the J segment 2 bases; nucleotides outside the gene matches: 7. The CDR3 has 16 residues. This chain's CDR3 is CASSLAPGQDPYEQYF. CDR3 DNA sequence: TGCGCCAGCAGCTTGGCCCCGGGACAGGACCCCTACGAGCAGTACTTC.

The chain joins TRBV5-1 to TRBJ2-5, with TRBD2 matching 7 bases. V trimming: 3 bases; J trimming: 3 bases; junction bases outside the gene matches: 2. The CDR3 is 13 residues long. Per germline, CDR1 SGHRS and CDR2 YFSETQ. The CDR3 bases are TGCGCCAGCAGCTCAGGACTAGAAGAGACCCAGTACTTC. The encoded protein is CASSSGLEETQYF. The whole variable domain, remainder taken from reference TRBV5-1 and TRBJ2-5, is KAGVTQTPRYLIKTRGQQVTLSCSPISGHRSVSWYQQTPGQGLQFLFEYFSETQRNKGNFPGRFSGRQFSNSRSEMNVSTLELGDSALYLCASSSGLEETQYFGPGTRLLVL.

The V and J genes are TRBV19 and TRBJ1-1; D remains ambiguous. The germline CDR1 and CDR2 sequences are LNHDA and SQIVND (reference sequence). The CDR3 extends over 14 amino acids. V was cut by 7 bases and J by 4 bases, with 16 bases left in between. The DNA for the CDR3 is TGTGCCAGTACCCCCCAGGCATGGCGCACTGAAGCTTTCTTT. Its protein product is CASTPQAWRTEAFF.

The V and J genes are TRBV6-5 and TRBJ2-7, with 9 bases matching TRBD1. The CDR3 length is 12 residues. V lost 11 bases to trimming and J lost 4 bases; unmatched junction nucleotides: 6. CDR1 and CDR2 from the germline V gene are MNHEY and SVGAGI. Here the CDR3 DNA reads TGTGCCGTACAGGGGGCGCGGTACGAGCAGTACTTC. Amino acids: CAVQGARYEQYF.

The chain employs TRBV6-6 and TRBJ2-7; the match to TRBD1 covers 8 bases. The CDR3 loop spans 14 amino acids. In germline, CDR1 is MNHNY, CDR2 SVGAGI (reference sequence). The trim removed 5 bases at V and 0 bases at J, leaving 3 bases unmatched. CDR3 sequence reads: CASSPGQVSYEQYF. CDR3 in DNA: TGTGCCAGCAGTCCGGGACAGGTCTCCTACGAGCAGTACTTC.

The genes are TRBV3-1 (or the pseudogene TRBV3-2) and TRBJ2-5; 7 positions match TRBD2. This CDR3 spans 17 amino acids. Per the germline V gene, CDR1 is LGHDT and CDR2 is YNNKEL (reference sequence). Germline trimming cut 4 bases from V and 1 base from J; bases unmatched to any gene: 12. The CDR3 nucleotides read TGTGCCAGCAGCCCTCAACTGGGGGAGGGGCCCCAAGAGACCCAGTACTTC. Amino acid sequence: CASSPQLGEGPQETQYF.

V is TRBV27 and J is TRBJ2-7; 9 bases align to TRBD1. Germline loops: CDR1 MNHEY, CDR2 SMNVEV (reference sequence). The V and J ends lost 3 bases and 4 bases, in that order; junction bases with no gene match: 4. CDR3 length: 14 residues. The CDR3 reads CASSFGDRGYEQYF. In DNA, the CDR3 is TGTGCCAGCAGTTTCGGCGACAGGGGGTACGAGCAGTACTTC.

V and J are TRBV6-5 and TRBJ2-3; 11 bases align to TRBD2. This CDR3 contains 14 residues. V lost 6 bases, J lost 7 bases, and 6 bases stayed unmatched. Per germline, CDR1 MNHEY and CDR2 SVGAGI. CDR3 nucleotide sequence: TGTGCCAGCAGCGCAGGGACTAGCGGACATACGCAGTATTTT. This translates into CASSAGTSGHTQYF.

The chain combines TRBV6-6 with TRBJ1-6; D is uncertain. CDR3 length equals 16 residues. Germline CDR1 is MNHNY and CDR2 is SVGAGI (reference sequence). V gave up 7 bases and J gave up 9 bases, with 22 bases separating them. CDR3 DNA sequence: TGTGCCAGCATTGGAAGAGGGCGGGTCAGGCGTTCACCCCTCCACTTT. It specifies CASIGRGRVRRSPLHF.

This rearrangement joins TRBV6-5 to TRBJ1-2; D is uncertain. V was pared by 5 bases and J by 6 bases, with 19 bases between. CDR3 length equals 15 residues. Germline-derived CDR1 and CDR2 are MNHEY and SVGAGI. CDR3 nucleotides: TGTGCCAGCAGTCTGGAGGGTTGGGTTATAGATGGCTACACCTTC. This encodes CASSLEGWVIDGYTF.

V and J are TRBV7-9 and TRBJ2-2, with 7 positions matching TRBD1. Germline CDR1 is SEHNR and CDR2 is FQNEAQ (reference sequence). Trimming cost V 5 bases and J 5 bases; bases outside gene matches: 8. This CDR3 spans 15 amino acids. CDR3 region: CASSGRDSRTGELFF. As DNA, the CDR3 is TGTGCCAGCAGCGGCCGGGACAGTCGGACCGGGGAGCTGTTTTTT.

J is TRBJ1-2 and V is TRBV6-1; D is ambiguous. The CDR3 has 11 amino acids. With 3 bases removed from V and 6 bases from J, the gap between germline ends came to 5 bases. The germline gives CDR1 MNHNS, CDR2 SASEGT. CDR3 residues: CASSEADGYTF. DNA of the CDR3: TGTGCCAGCAGTGAGGCGGATGGCTACACCTTC.